A single sample gave rise to the 21 T cell receptor beta chains below, sequenced in a study of blood T cells in healthy people across ages. It was with a sample-barcoded 5' primer and a J-beta primer mix that a second PCR of roughly 6 to 12 cycles was run. TCRdb itself ran the 5' RACE reads through MiXCR, one entry per CDR3 protein. The sample records roughly 1.9 million distinct CDR3 sequences, roughly two fifths being singletons. What was sequenced was blood. The receptors shown here come from a human donor in good health.

In regard to this clonotype: This may be a read error, as it is one base from a much larger clone. The V call is TRBV5-5, the J call TRBJ2-1, with TRBD1 identical over 9 bases. This CDR3 has 16 amino acids. V shed 4 bases, J shed 10 bases, and the junction held 15 bases outside the gene matches. Germline V gives CDR1 SGHKS, CDR2 YYEKEE (reference sequence). The CDR3 DNA follows: TGTGCCAGCAGCCCCTACCGGGACAGGGTCGGGTACGAGCAGTTCTTC. This sequence encodes CASSPYRDRVGYEQFF.

The chain couples TRBV5-6 to TRBJ1-2; TRBD1 agrees at 9 bases. CDR3 length: 16 residues. Germline trimming cut 4 bases from V and 8 bases from J; bases unmatched to any gene: 15. Per the germline V gene, CDR1 is SGHDT and CDR2 is YYEEEE. This CDR3 is CASSPLQGAPSTGYTF. DNA for the CDR3: TGTGCCAGCAGCCCCTTACAGGGGGCGCCCTCTACGGGCTACACCTTC.

The table lists this clonotype with a few counts. This sequence joins TRBV4-3 and TRBJ2-7; D uncertain. This CDR3 contains 14 residues. CDR1 and CDR2 (germline): LGHNA, YSLEER. Deletions cut 1 base from V and 2 bases from J, with 9 bases between. The CDR3 nucleotides read TGCGCCAGCAGCCAAGCTTCCGGCGCCTACGAGCAGTACTTC. This translates into CASSQASGAYEQYF.

This clonotype was counted only a few times. The genes are TRBV29-1 and TRBJ1-3; D unresolved. Per the germline V gene, CDR1 is SQVTM and CDR2 is ANQGSEA. With 4 bases removed from V and 3 bases from J, the gap between germline ends came to 10 bases. CDR3 length: 13 residues. CDR3 coding DNA: TGCAGCGTTGCTCACAATTATGGAAACACCATATATTTT. It codes for CSVAHNYGNTIYF.

This chain uses TRBV29-1 with TRBJ1-1; D not certain. The CDR3 is 13 residues long. V lost 2 bases and J 1 base, leaving 8 bases between the germline ends. Germline CDR1 and CDR2: SQVTM and ANQGSEA. CDR3 sequence: CSVEIGSNTEAFF. Written as DNA, the CDR3 is TGCAGCGTTGAAATCGGATCGAACACTGAAGCTTTCTTT.

This clonotype appeared a few times. The gene calls are TRBV20-1 and TRBJ2-3; the D is unclear. V gave up 5 bases and J gave up 8 bases, with 11 bases separating them. The CDR3 runs to 11 residues. CDR1 and CDR2 (germline): DFQATT, SNEGSKA (reference sequence). The CDR3 is CSAPRTGTQYF. The CDR3, as DNA: TGCAGTGCTCCCCGGACCGGTACGCAGTATTTT.

In this sample, this clonotype turned up a few times. The rearrangement joins TRBV15 to TRBJ2-1, with 8 bases lining up with TRBD2. From germline, CDR1 is LNHNV and CDR2 YYDKDF (reference sequence). The CDR3 covers 18 residues. J lost 5 bases, V lost 0 bases, and 12 bases had no gene match. The CDR3 DNA reads as TGTGCCACCAGCAGAGATAGTAGAGCAGCGGGGGAAAACAATGAGCAGTTCTTC. Amino acid sequence: CATSRDSRAAGENNEQFF.

There are a few counts of this clonotype. The V call is TRBV7-2, the J call TRBJ2-3; D perhaps matches TRBD1 (5 bases). Trimming shortened V by 5 bases and J by 3 bases, and 9 bases separated the two germline ends. There are 13 residues in the CDR3. CDR1 and CDR2 from the germline V gene are SGHTA and FQGNSA. The CDR3 DNA follows: TGTGCCAGCAGCATGGGGCTGACAGATACGCAGTATTTT. It encodes CASSMGLTDTQYF.

This clonotype has more than one count but fewer than ten. The J gene is TRBJ1-1, the V gene TRBV4-2; D is uncertain. V shed 4 bases and J shed 2 bases, with 11 bases lying between them. The CDR3 covers 14 residues. Germline assignment: CDR1 LGHNA and CDR2 YNFKEQ. The CDR3 spells CASSPGEYNTEAFF. The CDR3 DNA follows: TGTGCCAGCAGCCCGGGTGAATACAACACTGAAGCTTTCTTT.

This clonotype was seen a few times. This chain connects TRBV5-1 to TRBJ2-3; TRBD2 matches at 7 bases. CDR1 and CDR2 (germline): SGHRS, YFSETQ. The junction had 21 bases not matched to a gene; V was cut back by 0 bases and J by 2 bases. The CDR3 has 21 amino acids. The CDR3 nucleotides read TGCGCCAGCAGCTTGGCCGTATGGTCTAGCGGTTCCGACAAATCCACAGATACGCAGTATTTT. It yields the protein CASSLAVWSSGSDKSTDTQYF.

CDR3 sequence: CASSRTDQPQHF. Written as DNA, the CDR3 is TGTGCCAGCAGCCGGACCGATCAGCCCCAGCATTTT. This chain joins TRBV4-2 and TRBJ1-5; no reliable D call. Germline V gene sequence: CDR1 LGHNA, CDR2 YNFKEQ. The V gene lost 4 bases and the J gene lost 5 bases, with 6 bases spanning the gap. The CDR3 runs 12 residues.

J is TRBJ1-5 and V is TRBV20-1, with D perhaps TRBD1 (5 bases). Deletions cut 6 bases from V and 1 base from J, with 19 bases between. Looked up from germline, CDR1 is DFQATT and CDR2 is SNEGSKA (reference sequence). The CDR3 has 16 amino acids. As DNA, the CDR3 is TGCAGTGCCCGAAGGGGCCTTCGCGGAAGCAATCAGCCCCAGCATTTT. Amino acids: CSARRGLRGSNQPQHF.

The table lists this clonotype with many counts. The chain carries TRBV29-1 and TRBJ2-3; perhaps D is TRBD1 or TRBD2 (5 bases each). Trimming left V 4 bases short and J 5 bases short, with 13 bases between. The CDR3 runs 13 residues. The germline V gene has CDR1 SQVTM and CDR2 ANQGSEA. The CDR3 protein is CSVVGDPVDTQYF. CDR3 bases: TGCAGCGTTGTGGGGGACCCCGTAGATACGCAGTATTTT.

The V gene is TRBV2, the J gene TRBJ1-2; unclear D gene. The CDR3 is made up of 12 amino acids. The V gene's germline CDR1 is SNHLY and CDR2 FYNNEI. V lost 7 bases and J 7 bases, leaving 13 bases between the germline ends. The CDR3 here is CASNNWEVGYTF. The CDR3 DNA reads TGTGCCAGCAACAACTGGGAGGTTGGCTACACCTTC.

The rearrangement links TRBV6-1 to TRBJ1-2; 9 nucleotides agree with TRBD1. CDR3 length: 16 amino acids. With V trimmed by 6 bases and J by 1 base, 9 bases remained unmatched. Germline CDR1 and CDR2: MNHNS and SASEGT. The CDR3 region is CASSQKGDRVNYGYTF. The CDR3 coding sequence is TGTGCCAGCAGCCAAAAGGGGGACAGGGTTAACTATGGCTACACCTTC.

CDR3 coding DNA: TGTGCCAGCAGCGTAGCGATGGTAGCGGGGGGTTCGGAGCAGTTCTTC. This gives the protein CASSVAMVAGGSEQFF. J is TRBJ2-1 and V is TRBV9, with 10 bases identical to TRBD2. V lost 0 bases to trimming and J lost 10 bases; unmatched junction nucleotides: 10. The CDR3 covers 16 residues. CDR1 and CDR2 from the germline V gene are SGDLS and YYNGEE.

The V gene is TRBV5-1, the J gene TRBJ1-2, with D perhaps matching TRBD1 (5 bases). V lost 0 bases and J 6 bases, leaving 15 bases between the germline ends. The germline CDR1 and CDR2 sequences are SGHRS and YFSETQ. There are 15 residues in the CDR3. CDR3 sequence: CASSLGGVFRDGYTF. The DNA of the CDR3 is TGCGCCAGCAGCTTGGGGGGGGTTTTCCGCGATGGCTACACCTTC.

This clonotype was seen only a few times. This rearrangement joins TRBV12-3 or TRBV12-4 to TRBJ1-1; maybe TRBD1 (6 bases). This CDR3 is 14 amino acids long. With 3 bases removed from V and 5 bases from J, the gap between germline ends came to 13 bases. This chain's CDR3 is CASSFPGVETEAFF. In nucleotides, the CDR3 is TGTGCCAGCAGTTTCCCAGGGGTCGAAACTGAAGCTTTCTTT.

The chain uses TRBV2 and TRBJ2-2; D unresolved. Germline CDR1 reads SNHLY; CDR2 reads FYNNEI. CDR3 length: 13 amino acids. Trimming stripped 7 bases from V and 2 bases from J, with 8 bases between. As DNA, the CDR3 is TGTGCCAGCAATAGAGGAAACACCGGGGAGCTGTTTTTT. Translation gives CASNRGNTGELFF.

The chain combines TRBV6-5 with TRBJ1-2; TRBD1 matches 9 bases. The CDR3 contains 16 residues. With 6 bases clipped from V and 0 bases from J, the junction kept 8 bases outside the gene matches. From germline, CDR1 is MNHEY and CDR2 SVGAGI. The CDR3 here is CASRKQGAGTNYGYTF. CDR3 nucleotides: TGTGCCAGCAGAAAACAGGGGGCTGGAACTAACTATGGCTACACCTTC.

The chain uses TRBV6-2 or TRBV6-3 and TRBJ1-1; D is uncertain. Trimming stripped 2 bases from V and 5 bases from J, with 9 bases between. Germline V gene lookup returns CDR1 MNHEY and CDR2 SVGEGT. The CDR3 extends over 13 amino acids. The chain's CDR3 is CASSYIQRTEAFF. The CDR3 coding sequence is TGTGCCAGCAGTTACATACAGAGGACTGAAGCTTTCTTT.